This T cell receptor beta chain was obtained from a study of identical twins. Study results and limitations: Less excess twin sharing appeared in beta out-of-frame sequences.

CDR3 size: 13 residues. Trimming removed 0 bases from V and 9 bases from J, with 11 bases in between. CDR1 and CDR2 (germline): SGHDN, FVKESK. The cDNA had a unique molecular identifier and a template-switch universal primer site. Using its own MiXCR run on the 5' RACE reads, TCRdb lists one record per CDR3 protein. The data contain about 700,000 distinct CDR3 sequences, 8% to 9% of them singletons. Comment on this clonotype: Antigen unknown.

Everyone who gave samples was a healthy Caucasian. The sample also formed part of further work on yellow fever vaccine responses in identical twins. That source adds: Twins' vaccine T cell responses were reported to seem partly convergent and partly personalized.

The rearrangement joins TRBV14 to TRBJ1-1; TRBD1 is a possible D gene (6 bases). Material for sequencing was PBMCs. The receptor comes from a young woman in good health. CDR3 sequence (DNA): TGTGCCAGCAGCCAAGATTTCAGGGGCCAAGCTTTCTTT. The encoded protein is CASSQDFRGQAFF.